Sequencing of this T cell receptor (beta chain) was carried out in a study of blood T cell repertoires in COVID-19. Study at large: Donors in the United States, Italy and Spain gave samples during acute or convalescent COVID-19. Sample material is recorded as cDNA or gDNA derived from T cells, B-cell-depleted T cells, or PBMCs.

The V gene end was trimmed by 1 base and the J gene end by 7 bases; junction bases not matched to a gene: 9. The germline V gene has CDR1 LNHNV and CDR2 YYDKDF (reference sequence). The CDR3 totals 16 residues. Clones were read by immunoSEQ multiplex PCR, and TCRdb kept only the in-frame ones, dropping some. The sample holds 90,000 to 120,000 clones, about 90% seen once. The sequenced sample was peripheral blood. This TCR was recovered from a woman aged 25 to 39 with acute or convalescent COVID-19. V is TRBV15 and J is TRBJ1-5; 8 bases are a match to TRBD1. The CDR3 nucleotides read TGTGCCACCAGCAGAGGGGACAGGAAGAGCGGGCAGCCCCAGCATTTT. This sequence encodes CATSRGDRKSGQPQHF.